This T cell receptor beta chain was sequenced during a study of T cell changes during pregnancy in multiple sclerosis. In germline, CDR1 is SGHDN, CDR2 FVKESK. Deletions cut 0 bases from V and 0 bases from J, with 12 bases between. The CDR3 is made up of 17 amino acids. Sequenced by immunoSEQ multiplex PCR; TCRdb stores in-frame clones only, minus some. The profile covers about 32,000 clones, with roughly nine tenths appearing a single time and about 5% taken by the ten largest. The sequence was obtained from a female donor with multiple sclerosis, enrolled in a pregnancy study. Sequenced here: CD8+ T cells from peripheral blood mononuclear cells, sampled in the first trimester of pregnancy. The chain joins TRBV14 to TRBJ2-1; perhaps TRBD2 as D (5 bases). The CDR3 protein is CASSQDQWEYSYNEQFF. CDR3 sequence (DNA): TGTGCCAGCAGCCAAGATCAGTGGGAGTACTCCTACAATGAGCAGTTCTTC.